This T cell receptor beta chain was obtained from a study of blood T cell repertoires in COVID-19. TCRdb's table, derived via immunoSEQ multiplex PCR, lists solely in-frame clones and lacks some. This sample has 93,000 or so clones, with roughly nine tenths found just once. V trimming: 4 bases; J trimming: 2 bases; junction bases outside the gene matches: 7. There are 17 residues in the CDR3. CDR1 is LNHDA, CDR2 SQIVND, per germline (reference sequence). The specimen sequenced was peripheral blood. The sequence was collected from a woman older than 75 in a cohort sampled during active COVID-19. The genes are TRBV19 and TRBJ2-4; 11 nucleotides line up with TRBD1. CDR3 in DNA: TGTGCCAGTAGTACGGGGACAGGGGGGGTAACCAAAAACATTCAGTACTTC. Translation gives CASSTGTGGVTKNIQYF.